This TCR beta chain appears in the sequencing data of a study of blood T cell repertoires in COVID-19. Study summary: Both acute and convalescent COVID-19 samples were obtained from the United States, Italy and Spain. The analysed material was cDNA or gDNA that came from T cells, B-cell-depleted T cells, or PBMCs.

In the authors' methods: Estimation of nucleated cell counts was performed using reference gene primer amplification. Assay used: immunoSEQ multiplex PCR; TCRdb lists only in-frame clones, some missing. From that table come the V and J calls and clone size; the DNA was used to work out D and trimming. The sample has about 440,000 clones, more than 85% seen once; the top ten hold 4% to 5.5%. Trimming removed 2 bases at V and 9 bases at J, with 11 bases between. The V gene's germline CDR1 is SEHNR and CDR2 FQNEAQ (reference sequence). The CDR3 sequence is 13 residues long. The sequence derives from a woman aged 25 to 39 with acute or convalescent COVID-19. Material: peripheral blood. This chain connects TRBV7-9 to TRBJ2-1, with D maybe TRBD1 (6 bases). Written as DNA, the CDR3 is TGTGCCAGCAGCTTACTAGGGGGTATTGAGCAGTTCTTC. As protein: CASSLLGGIEQFF.